The clone carrying this TCR beta chain was observed once. Original data processing: Using reference gene primer amplification, nucleated cell counts were estimated. Method: immunoSEQ multiplex PCR; TCRdb's copy keeps in-frame clones and lacks some. The DNA gave D and trimming, while V, J and clone size come from that table. This sample has about 100,000 clones; approximately 84% occur once, and the top ten carry 7.4%. These data come from a study of blood T cell repertoires in COVID-19. Whole-study context: There were acute and convalescent COVID-19 samples, and they came from the United States, Italy and Spain.

V lost 7 bases and J 5 bases, leaving 14 bases between the germline ends. The V gene's germline CDR1 is SQVTM and CDR2 ANQGSEA. This CDR3 has 12 amino acids. This chain joins TRBV29-1 and TRBJ1-2; possibly TRBD1 for D (5 bases). This clonotype originated in a man aged 25 to 40 in a cohort sampled during active COVID-19. The sequenced sample was peripheral blood. The CDR3 region has the DNA TGCAGCGCGTCACAGGAGTCTTATGGCTACACCTTC. Amino acid sequence: CSASQESYGYTF.